This TCR beta chain was found in a study of post-analysis software for immune sequencing data. In the study overall: The courses of disease that were included comprised relapsing-remitting, secondary progressive and progressive-relapsing multiple sclerosis. General study findings and limits: Controls significantly exceeded multiple sclerosis patients in normalized Chao1 diversity. The F measure placed samples prepared in the same batch into strongly shared clusters. TRBV segments more frequent in patients than in controls numbered roughly 5 and included TRBV5-6, TRBV5-1 and TRBV20-1.

Carried by the TCR beta cDNA libraries were unique molecular identifiers. TCRdb reprocessed the PCR reads via MiXCR and lists one record per CDR3 protein. The data hold some 690,000 distinct CDR3 sequences, with about 60% observed a single time. The CDR3 sequence is 16 residues long. V dropped 5 bases and J dropped 5; count of bases not matched to a gene: 13. As regards this clonotype: Its antigen is currently unknown.

The source of this sequence is a girl aged 2 to 9 with multiple sclerosis. The sequenced sample was blood. The chain recombines TRBV12-3 or TRBV12-4 with TRBJ2-7, with TRBD1 identical over 9 bases. CDR3: CASSDRGQGIRDEQYF. The DNA of the CDR3 is TGTGCCAGCAGTGACCGAGGACAGGGGATAAGAGACGAGCAGTACTTC.